This T cell receptor (beta chain) was identified during a study of CD8 T cells in Susac syndrome. Overall study results and limits: As acknowledged by the study, its TCR sequencing and HLA analysis included a relatively small number of individuals.

As for this clonotype: What it binds is unknown.

Germline V gives CDR1 SGHTA, CDR2 FQGNSA. The ends were cut back, 5 bases at V and 6 bases at J, with 13 bases in the middle. This CDR3 region has 14 residues. RNA, at about 0.45 to 1 ug, was reverse transcribed with random hexamers. immunoSEQ multiplex PCR amplified TCR beta CDR3 across 54 Vbeta, 13 Jbeta. Each CDR3 protein gets one entry after TCRdb re-called the immunoSEQ multiplex PCR reads with MiXCR. The repertoire holds under 150,000 distinct CDR3 sequences, 75% to 90% seen once, with 0.45% to 0.65% in the top ten. What was sequenced was CD8+ T cells from PBMCs. The sequence was collected from a human donor with multiple sclerosis. J is TRBJ2-2 and V is TRBV7-2; D ambiguous. The CDR3 DNA is TGTGCCAGCAGCCTAAGAATTAAGGCCGGGGAGCTGTTTTTT. Translating gives CASSLRIKAGELFF.